Following are 26 T cell receptor beta chains from one sample sequenced in a study of blood T cells in healthy people across ages. Then a second PCR, running about 6 to 12 cycles, was carried out with a sample-barcoded 5' primer and a J-beta primer mix. TCRdb processed the 5' RACE reads anew with MiXCR; each CDR3 protein has one entry. This sample has 720,000 or so distinct CDR3 sequences; roughly 41% occur once, and the top ten carry around 32%. Sequencing was performed on blood. These receptors came from a man aged 80 or over in good health.

The J gene is TRBJ1-5, the V gene TRBV20-1; D is unclear. The CDR3 sequence is 14 residues long. With 6 bases removed from V and 5 bases from J, the gap between germline ends came to 17 bases. The germline gives CDR1 DFQATT, CDR2 SNEGSKA (reference sequence). Here the CDR3 reads CSAIWTGSDQPQHF. The CDR3, as DNA: TGCAGTGCAATTTGGACGGGTTCTGATCAGCCCCAGCATTTT.

This clonotype appeared many times. The V and J genes are TRBV2 and TRBJ2-5; 9 bases are a match to TRBD2. The junction had 6 bases not matched to a gene; V was cut back by 5 bases and J by 5 bases. Germline V gene sequence: CDR1 SNHLY, CDR2 FYNNEI. The CDR3 is made up of 14 amino acids. The CDR3 coding sequence is TGTGCCAGCAGTACCCTAGCGGGAAGGGAGACCCAGTACTTC. Protein product: CASSTLAGRETQYF.

This clonotype was seen a few times. This rearrangement joins TRBV6-2 or TRBV6-3 to TRBJ2-7, with 13 positions matching TRBD2. Germline V gene data show CDR1 as MNHEY and CDR2 as SVGEGT. The CDR3 covers 15 residues. V lost 5 bases, J lost 2 bases, and 3 bases stayed unmatched. CDR3: CASSTGLAGPYEQYF. CDR3 DNA: TGTGCCAGCAGTACGGGACTAGCGGGACCCTACGAGCAGTACTTC.

This clonotype was recorded a few times. The V gene is TRBV5-1, the J gene TRBJ2-5; TRBD2 matches at 11 bases. This CDR3 contains 17 residues. The junction had 10 bases not matched to a gene; V was cut back by 1 base and J by 5 bases. Germline V gene sequence: CDR1 SGHRS, CDR2 YFSETQ. CDR3 nucleotides: TGCGCCAGCAGCTTGCCCGGGACTAGCGGTTCAGCGGAGACCCAGTACTTC. Translated: CASSLPGTSGSAETQYF.

This chain connects TRBV9 to TRBJ2-3; D possibly uses TRBD1 or TRBD2 (5 bases each). CDR1 is SGDLS and CDR2 is YYNGEE in the germline V gene. The CDR3 extends over 17 amino acids. V lost 4 bases and J 1 base, leaving 19 bases between the germline ends. CDR3 nucleotides: TGTGCCAGCAGCCCCCTTTTTAGACAGAGGGGCACAGATACGCAGTATTTT. Its translation is CASSPLFRQRGTDTQYF.

As for this clonotype: A read error is possible here, since a much larger clone lies one base away. The V and J genes are TRBV4-1 and TRBJ1-5; TRBD1 might be the D (5 bases). The V gene's germline CDR1 is MGHRA and CDR2 YSYEKL. The CDR3 is made up of 16 amino acids. V lost 0 bases, J lost 1 base, and 10 bases lay in between. CDR3 loop: CASSQDGAQSNQPQHF. CDR3 coding DNA: TGCGCCAGCAGCCAAGATGGGGCGCAGAGCAATCAGCCCCAGCATTTT.

This chain connects TRBV20-1 to TRBJ1-4; tentative D call: TRBD1 (5 bases). This CDR3 comprises 14 residues. The germline V and J ends were trimmed by 7 bases and 7 bases, with 19 bases remaining between them. Looked up from germline, CDR1 is DFQATT and CDR2 is SNEGSKA (reference sequence). CDR3 in DNA: TGCAGTGTTAGTAATGGCCAGGGAATTGAAAAACTGTTTTTT. The encoded protein is CSVSNGQGIEKLFF.

This clonotype was seen more than once but under ten times. V and J are TRBV24-1 and TRBJ2-3; 7 nucleotides line up with TRBD1. Germline CDR1 reads KGHDR; CDR2 reads SFDVKD. V lost 9 bases, J lost 4 bases, and 9 bases stayed unmatched. CDR3 length: 14 amino acids. The CDR3 protein is CATPTGPSSDTQYF. The CDR3 nucleotides are TGTGCCACCCCGACAGGGCCCTCCTCAGATACGCAGTATTTT.

CDR3 protein: CASSLEGQGFADTQYF. DNA of the CDR3: TGTGCCAGCAGCTTAGAGGGACAGGGATTCGCAGATACGCAGTATTTT. The V gene is TRBV7-8, the J gene TRBJ2-3, with 9 positions matching TRBD1. The CDR3 consists of 16 residues. The V segment lost 1 base and the J segment 4 bases; nucleotides outside the gene matches: 6. Looked up from germline, CDR1 is SGHVS and CDR2 is FQNEAQ.

This clonotype showed up just a few times. The genes are TRBV12-3 or TRBV12-4 and TRBJ2-7; 14 bases align to TRBD2. V gave up 5 bases and J gave up 5 bases; unmatched junction bases: 14. The CDR3 is 18 amino acids. The CDR3 here is CASSPGTSGSRFRNEQYF. CDR3 nucleotide sequence: TGTGCCAGCAGTCCCGGGACTAGCGGGAGTCGTTTCAGGAACGAGCAGTACTTC.

The V call is TRBV21-1, the J call TRBJ2-5; the table's TRBD2 call for D was not verified on the DNA. TRBV21-1 is tagged as a pseudogene. The CDR3 sequence is 15 residues long. The CDR3 spells CASSKGLAGEETQYF. CDR3 bases: TGTGCCAGCAGCAAAGGACTAGCGGGAGAGGAGACCCAGTACTTC.

The chain is built from TRBV6-5 and TRBJ1-6; D is undetermined. Trimming removed 0 bases at V and 7 bases at J, with 10 bases between. Germline CDR1 and CDR2: MNHEY and SVGAGI. The CDR3 sequence is 15 residues long. CDR3: CASSYSNPWNSPLHF. The CDR3 bases are TGTGCCAGCAGTTACTCGAACCCATGGAATTCACCCCTCCACTTT.

With regard to this clonotype: The junction departs from germline at one end; a sequencing error may be responsible. The chain carries TRBV7-2 and TRBJ2-7, with 15 bases that match TRBD2. This CDR3 spans 16 amino acids. The germline V gene encodes CDR1 SGHTA and CDR2 FQGNSA. The CDR3 loop reads CAGSSGLAGGQNEQYF. CDR3 nucleotide sequence: TGTGCCGGCAGCTCGGGACTAGCGGGAGGTCAGAATGAGCAGTACTTC.

This chain joins TRBV4-2 and TRBJ2-3; D unclear. CDR1 is LGHNA, CDR2 YNFKEQ, per germline. V lost 0 bases to trimming and J lost 6 bases, with 16 bases between them. This CDR3 contains 16 residues. The CDR3: CASSQEAWELGDTQYF. CDR3 coding DNA: TGTGCCAGCAGCCAAGAAGCTTGGGAACTCGGGGATACGCAGTATTTT.

The V gene is TRBV7-9, the J gene TRBJ1-1, with D hard to call. V lost 5 bases to trimming and J lost 6 bases, with 13 bases between them. The germline V gene has CDR1 SEHNR and CDR2 FQNEAQ (reference sequence). This CDR3 contains 13 residues. The CDR3 reads CASSVDHSAEAFF. The CDR3 DNA reads TGTGCCAGCAGCGTAGACCACAGCGCTGAAGCTTTCTTT.

This clonotype appeared a single time. V gene TRBV20-1 combines with J gene TRBJ2-4; TRBD2 matches at 7 bases. The junction had 12 bases not matched to a gene; V was cut back by 0 bases and J by 13 bases. The CDR3 runs to 14 residues. Germline V lookup: CDR1 DFQATT, CDR2 SNEGSKA (reference sequence). This chain's CDR3 is CSAREARGYNEQYF. The CDR3 DNA sequence: TGCAGTGCTAGAGAGGCGCGGGGGTACAATGAGCAGTACTTC.

This clonotype has a count of ten or more. V usage is TRBV4-2 and J usage is TRBJ1-4; weak D call: TRBD1 (6 bases). Germline values: CDR1 LGHNA, CDR2 YNFKEQ. The CDR3 runs to 14 residues. V lost 4 bases, J lost 5 bases, and 11 bases lay in between. CDR3 nucleotide sequence: TGTGCCAGCAGCCCCCGGACAGCGAATGAAAAACTGTTTTTT. It translates to CASSPRTANEKLFF.

The chain joins TRBV7-2 to TRBJ2-1; D not certain. Trimming removed 5 bases at V and 7 bases at J, with 12 bases between. This CDR3 region has 13 residues. Per the germline V gene, CDR1 is SGHTA and CDR2 is FQGNSA. In nucleotides, the CDR3 is TGTGCCAGCAGCCAGCTCATTTCAAATGAGCAGTTCTTC. Translation: CASSQLISNEQFF. The full variable domain, with the rest looked up from reference TRBV7-2 and TRBJ2-1, is GAGVSQSPSNKVTEKGKDVELRCDPISGHTALYWYRQSLGQGLEFLIYFQGNSAPDKSGLPSDRFSAERTGGSVSTLTIQRTQQEDSAVYLCASSQLISNEQFFGPGTRLTVL.

The chain links TRBV5-1 to TRBJ2-3, with D maybe TRBD2 (7 bases). Germline CDR1 is SGHRS and CDR2 is YFSETQ. This CDR3 region has 15 residues. The ends were cut back, 5 bases at V and 1 base at J, with 14 bases in the middle. The CDR3 loop reads CASRRSGGRTDTQYF. CDR3 nucleotides: TGCGCCAGCAGGCGGTCGGGGGGCCGCACAGATACGCAGTATTTT.

This clonotype was picked up a small number of times. The gene calls are TRBV5-1 and TRBJ2-7, with D tentatively TRBD2 (6 bases). Trimming removed 5 bases from V and 3 bases from J, with 12 bases in between. The germline gives CDR1 SGHRS, CDR2 YFSETQ. This CDR3 contains 13 residues. The CDR3 DNA is TGCGCCAGCAGTCGGGACTTACACTACGAGCAGTACTTC. Translating it yields CASSRDLHYEQYF. The full variable domain, completed using reference TRBV5-1 and TRBJ2-7, is KAGVTQTPRYLIKTRGQQVTLSCSPISGHRSVSWYQQTPGQGLQFLFEYFSETQRNKGNFPGRFSGRQFSNSRSEMNVSTLELGDSALYLCASSRDLHYEQYFGPGTRLTVT.

The chain employs TRBV20-1 and TRBJ1-4; a weak D match, TRBD1 (5 bases). The germline gives CDR1 DFQATT, CDR2 SNEGSKA (reference sequence). Trimming took 7 bases from V and 2 from J, leaving 17 bases between them. The CDR3 extends over 15 amino acids. CDR3 in DNA: TGCAGTGTCACCGGAAGGGGCCGTACTAATGAAAAACTGTTTTTT. This encodes CSVTGRGRTNEKLFF.

V gene TRBV11-2 combines with J gene TRBJ1-1; D gene unclear. The V gene's germline CDR1 is SGHAT and CDR2 FQNNGV. With 2 bases removed from V and 4 bases from J, the gap between germline ends came to 8 bases. The CDR3 length is 13 residues. CDR3 sequence: CASSLILVTEAFF. CDR3 bases: TGTGCCAGCAGCTTAATACTGGTCACTGAAGCTTTCTTT.

This clonotype occurred a few times. V gene TRBV25-1 combines with J gene TRBJ1-5, with unresolved D. The CDR3 consists of 14 residues. Looked up from germline, CDR1 is MGHDK and CDR2 is SYGVNS. V was trimmed by 6 bases and J by 6 bases, leaving 15 bases between them. The CDR3, as DNA: TGTGCCAGCAGCCAAAGGGAGGTAGGTCAGCCCCAGCATTTT. It yields the protein CASSQREVGQPQHF.

The chain carries TRBV9 and TRBJ2-7; 7 bases map to TRBD1. Judging by the DNA end, TRBJ2-5 fits better; the J call may be wrong. The CDR3 has 13 amino acids. CDR1 is SGDLS and CDR2 is YYNGEE in the germline V gene. The CDR3 here is CANKTGHKETQYF. DNA for the CDR3: TGTGCCAACAAGACAGGGCATAAAGAGACCCAGTACTTC.

The gene calls are TRBV27 and TRBJ2-4; 9 bases match TRBD2. TRBJ2-7 explains the end of the DNA better; the J call may be wrong. This CDR3 has 17 amino acids. Germline values: CDR1 MNHEY, CDR2 SMNVEV (reference sequence). The CDR3 is CASRTLKGLAGTYEQYF. The CDR3 coding sequence is TGTGCCAGCAGGACCCTAAAGGGGCTAGCGGGGACCTACGAGCAGTACTTC.

This chain connects TRBV21-1 to TRBJ2-7; the DNA was not compared with TRBD1, the D call given in the table. TRBV21-1 is given as a pseudogene. The CDR3 is 16 residues long. The CDR3 bases are TGTGCCAGCAGCAAAGCTTCACAGGGCAATCCCTACGAGCAGTACTTC. This translates into CASSKASQGNPYEQYF.